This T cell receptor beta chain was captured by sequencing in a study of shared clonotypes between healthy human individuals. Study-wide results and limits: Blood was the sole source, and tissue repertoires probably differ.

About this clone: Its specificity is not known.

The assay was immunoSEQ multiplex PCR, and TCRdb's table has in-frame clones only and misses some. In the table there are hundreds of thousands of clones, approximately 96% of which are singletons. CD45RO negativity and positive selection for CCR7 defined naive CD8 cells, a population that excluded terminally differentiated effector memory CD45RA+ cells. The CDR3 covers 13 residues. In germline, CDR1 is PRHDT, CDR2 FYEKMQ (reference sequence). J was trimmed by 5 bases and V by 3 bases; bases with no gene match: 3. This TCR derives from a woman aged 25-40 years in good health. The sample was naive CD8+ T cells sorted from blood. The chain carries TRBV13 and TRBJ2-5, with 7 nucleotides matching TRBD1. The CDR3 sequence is CASSFQGVETQYF. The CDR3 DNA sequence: TGTGCCAGCAGCTTCCAGGGGGTGGAGACCCAGTACTTC.